Each of the 32 T cell receptor beta chains below was sequenced from the same sample in a study of CD4 T cells in relation to SARS-CoV-2 and coronaviruses. Repertoires were generated with immunoSEQ multiplex PCR, while TCRdb's copy carries only in-frame clones and drops some. The sample consists of about 29,000 clones, more than 70% of them appearing once. Their recognized antigens are unknown. The unexposed donors gave CD4+ T cells in about 2010-2019, prior to COVID-19. CD4+ T cells were isolated from the cells after more than nine days of culture. Sequenced material: CD4+ T cells from PBMCs, cultured in vitro. The source of these receptors is a human donor in good health.

This clone was seen a single time. The V gene is TRBV5-1, the J gene TRBJ2-1; D might be TRBD2 (5 bases). The CDR3 is 14 residues long. Germline V gene sequence: CDR1 SGHRS, CDR2 YFSETQ. Trimming shortened V by 0 bases and J by 7 bases, and 11 bases separated the two germline ends. The CDR3 sequence is CASSLGTSLNEQFF. Here the CDR3 DNA reads TGCGCCAGCAGCTTGGGTACTAGTCTTAATGAGCAGTTCTTC.

To note about this clone: A junction boundary mismatches the germline segment, possibly from a read error. This chain uses TRBV7-7 with TRBJ2-5; 11 bases align to TRBD2. CDR3 length: 17 amino acids. CDR1 is SSHAT, CDR2 FNYEAQ, per germline (reference sequence). This chain's CDR3 is CASSLAFGLAGGETQYF. CDR3 DNA: TGTGCTAGCAGCTTAGCGTTCGGCCTAGCGGGAGGCGAGACCCAGTACTTC.

This clone is a singleton in its sample. A read error may produce the germline difference seen at one junction end. The chain uses TRBV5-4 and TRBJ2-1, with 8 bases that match TRBD1. The CDR3 is 15 amino acids. Germline values: CDR1 SGHNT, CDR2 YYREEE (reference sequence). CDR3 bases: TGTGCCAGCAATTCAGGACAGGGTATCTACCATGAGCAGTTCTTC. Its translation: CASNSGQGIYHEQFF.

J is TRBJ2-3 and V is TRBV29-1, with D uncertain. V was shortened by 0 bases and J by 3 bases, with 13 bases between the two germline ends. This CDR3 comprises 15 residues. CDR1 SQVTM and CDR2 ANQGSEA come from the germline V gene. The CDR3 DNA reads as TGCAGCGTTGAAGATTACGTTAAGGGTACAGATACGCAGTATTTT. Its protein product is CSVEDYVKGTDTQYF.

This clone was seen a handful of times. This chain links TRBV4-3 with TRBJ1-2; possibly TRBD1 for D (5 bases). Germline V gene data show CDR1 as LGHNA and CDR2 as YSLEER. The CDR3 contains 16 residues. V was shortened by 1 base and J by 4 bases, with 16 bases between the two germline ends. The CDR3 loop reads CASSQGWQGLAYGYTF. The CDR3 nucleotides are TGCGCCAGCAGCCAAGGTTGGCAGGGCCTTGCCTATGGCTACACCTTC.

V gene TRBV30 combines with J gene TRBJ2-7, with D tentatively TRBD2 (7 bases). The CDR3 runs to 13 residues. The germline V gene encodes CDR1 GTSNPN and CDR2 SVGIG (reference sequence). V shed 2 bases and J shed 5 bases, with 13 bases lying between them. The CDR3 DNA reads as TGTGCCTGGAGTCTCGAGCGGGACAACGAGCAGTACTTC. It codes for CAWSLERDNEQYF.

The gene calls are TRBV3-1 (or the pseudogene TRBV3-2) and TRBJ1-4; D is unclear. This CDR3 contains 14 residues. V was cut by 1 base and J by 0 bases, with 3 bases left in between. Looked up from germline, CDR1 is LGHDT and CDR2 is YNNKEL (reference sequence). The CDR3: CASSQAATNEKLFF. CDR3 nucleotide sequence: TGTGCCAGCAGCCAAGCAGCAACTAATGAAAAACTGTTTTTT.

The V call is TRBV7-6, the J call TRBJ2-7; 7 nucleotides line up with TRBD2. Germline CDR1 SGHVS, CDR2 FNYEAQ. This CDR3 contains 14 residues. The trim removed 7 bases at V and 4 bases at J, leaving 10 bases unmatched. The CDR3 loop reads CASTTGEGSYEQYF. In nucleotides, the CDR3 is TGTGCCAGCACCACTGGGGAGGGCAGTTACGAGCAGTACTTC.

The chain combines TRBV6-6 with TRBJ1-1, with TRBD1 matching over 9 bases. Germline CDR1 is MNHNY and CDR2 is SVGAGI (reference sequence). Trimming cost V 6 bases and J 3 bases; bases outside gene matches: 5. The CDR3 length is 14 residues. The CDR3 region is CASRDRGGHTEAFF. The CDR3 region has the DNA TGTGCCAGCAGGGACAGGGGTGGGCACACTGAAGCTTTCTTT.

This chain joins TRBV23-1 and TRBJ2-1, with D possibly called TRBD1 or TRBD2 (5 bases each). TRBV23-1 is assigned to the ORF class and has an uncertain function. The CDR3 length is 18 residues. Trimming left V 3 bases short and J 0 bases short, with 18 bases between. The CDR3 spells CASSQLTWGLPSYNEQFF. DNA of the CDR3: TGCGCCAGCAGTCAGCTGACATGGGGGTTGCCCTCCTACAATGAGCAGTTCTTC.

The chain uses TRBV9 and TRBJ2-7; D call uncertain. V gave up 6 bases and J gave up 4 bases, with 8 bases separating them. Germline V lookup: CDR1 SGDLS, CDR2 YYNGEE. CDR3 size: 11 residues. The chain's CDR3 is CASTTLYEQYF. The CDR3 nucleotides read TGTGCCAGCACGACTCTTTACGAGCAGTACTTC.

This chain links TRBV6-2 or TRBV6-3 with TRBJ2-5; D unresolved. Looked up from germline, CDR1 is MNHEY and CDR2 is SVGEGT. V lost 4 bases and J 2 bases, leaving 17 bases between the germline ends. CDR3 length: 16 amino acids. DNA of the CDR3: TGTGCCAGCAGTTGGTGGATGGCGGCTATACAAGAGACCCAGTACTTC. This translates into CASSWWMAAIQETQYF.

This rearrangement joins TRBV20-1 to TRBJ1-1; weak D call: TRBD1 (5 bases). This CDR3 region has 11 residues. Trimming shortened V by 3 bases and J by 10 bases, and 12 bases separated the two germline ends. In germline, CDR1 is DFQATT, CDR2 SNEGSKA (reference sequence). The CDR3: CSARMGLGAFF. The CDR3 nucleotides read TGCAGTGCTAGGATGGGACTAGGAGCTTTCTTT.

The chain uses TRBV19 and TRBJ1-5; possibly TRBD1 for D (5 bases). The CDR3 has 12 amino acids. V lost 10 bases, J lost 4 bases, and 11 bases lay in between. The germline gives CDR1 LNHDA, CDR2 SQIVND (reference sequence). CDR3 amino acids: CATRDPNQPQHF. The CDR3 DNA is TGTGCCACCAGGGACCCAAATCAGCCCCAGCATTTT. Together with reference TRBV19 and TRBJ1-5, the CDR3 gives the full variable domain: DGGITQSPKYLFRKEGQNVTLSCEQNLNHDAMYWYRQDPGQGLRLIYYSQIVNDFQKGDIAEGYSVSREKKESFPLTVTSAQKNPTAFYLCATRDPNQPQHFGDGTRLSIL.

This rearrangement joins TRBV6-5 to TRBJ2-3; D is undetermined. This CDR3 has 15 amino acids. Trimming stripped 10 bases from V and 0 bases from J, with 17 bases between. Germline V gene data show CDR1 as MNHEY and CDR2 as SVGAGI. CDR3 region: CATKKVGPSTDTQYF. The CDR3 nucleotides read TGTGCCACCAAAAAGGTCGGGCCTAGCACAGATACGCAGTATTTT.

The genes are TRBV6-6 and TRBJ1-1, with a possible D match to TRBD1 (5 bases). This CDR3 region has 15 residues. CDR1 is MNHNY, CDR2 SVGAGI, per germline (reference sequence). Trimming left V 4 bases short and J 8 bases short, with 20 bases between. This CDR3 reads CASSLMGREAGEAFF. CDR3 DNA: TGTGCCAGCAGTTTAATGGGCAGGGAAGCGGGAGAAGCTTTCTTT.

This chain joins TRBV29-1 and TRBJ2-7; D gene unclear. Trimming pared 6 bases from V and 7 bases from J, leaving 19 bases between. Per the germline V gene, CDR1 is SQVTM and CDR2 is ANQGSEA. The CDR3 is made up of 13 amino acids. CDR3 amino acids: CSVRLDQVWEQYF. The CDR3 DNA reads as TGCAGCGTGAGGCTGGACCAGGTCTGGGAGCAGTACTTC.

The gene calls are TRBV7-2 and TRBJ2-7, with a possible D match to TRBD2 (6 bases). The CDR3 contains 13 residues. Trimming removed 3 bases from V and 0 bases from J, with 6 bases in between. Germline values: CDR1 SGHTA, CDR2 FQGNSA. The CDR3 region has the DNA TGTGCCAGCAGCTTGACTAGCTCCTACGAGCAGTACTTC. Protein product: CASSLTSSYEQYF.

In nucleotides, the CDR3 is TGTGCCAGCAGCTACTACGGGACAGGGAGTAATGAAAAACTGTTTTTT. Translating it yields CASSYYGTGSNEKLFF. The chain employs TRBV7-9 and TRBJ1-4; 9 positions match TRBD1. Germline-derived CDR1 and CDR2 are SEHNR and FQNEAQ (reference sequence). Losses at the gene ends were 4 bases for V and 4 bases for J; bases not matched to a gene: 7. This CDR3 spans 16 amino acids.

The genes are TRBV3-1 (or the pseudogene TRBV3-2) and TRBJ1-4; D gene ambiguous. V was cut by 1 base and J by 8 bases, with 8 bases left in between. This CDR3 spans 13 amino acids. Germline V lookup: CDR1 LGHDT, CDR2 YNNKEL (reference sequence). The CDR3 loop is CASSQALDEKLFF. In nucleotides, the CDR3 is TGTGCCAGCAGCCAAGCCTTGGACGAAAAACTGTTTTTT.

The chain has TRBV10-3 and TRBJ2-1; D is uncertain. V was shortened by 3 bases and J by 1 base, with 7 bases between the two germline ends. CDR3 length equals 14 residues. Germline lookup yields CDR1 ENHRY and CDR2 SYGVKD. The CDR3: CAISELRSYNEQFF. As DNA, the CDR3 is TGTGCCATCAGTGAACTCAGGTCCTACAATGAGCAGTTCTTC.

The chain couples TRBV19 to TRBJ2-2; a possible D gene is TRBD2 (5 bases). Germline CDR1 reads LNHDA; CDR2 reads SQIVND (reference sequence). The CDR3 spans 13 residues. V was shortened by 10 bases and J by 6 bases, with 15 bases between the two germline ends. CDR3 coding DNA: TGTGCCACCCCCGGCAGGCGGGCCGGGGAGCTGTTTTTT. Translating gives CATPGRRAGELFF.

This clone was seen just once. V is TRBV10-3 and J is TRBJ2-5, with TRBD2 matching over 11 bases. This CDR3 contains 14 residues. The V and J ends lost 4 bases and 7 bases, in that order; junction bases with no gene match: 5. CDR1 and CDR2 from the germline V gene are ENHRY and SYGVKD. CDR3 protein: CAISGSGGAGTQYF. CDR3 bases: TGTGCCATCAGTGGTAGCGGGGGGGCCGGGACCCAGTACTTC.

This clone has just a few counts. The chain employs TRBV19 and TRBJ2-2; D could derive from TRBD1 or TRBD2 (5 bases each). The CDR3 sequence is 15 residues long. CDR1 and CDR2 (germline): LNHDA, SQIVND (reference sequence). Between the trimmed V and J ends, which lost 7 bases and 7 bases, there was a span of 19 bases. The CDR3 region is CASNAGTGFVGELFF. In DNA, the CDR3 is TGTGCCAGTAATGCCGGGACCGGGTTTGTCGGGGAGCTGTTTTTT. Variable domain in full (rest from reference TRBV19 and TRBJ2-2): DGGITQSPKYLFRKEGQNVTLSCEQNLNHDAMYWYRQDPGQGLRLIYYSQIVNDFQKGDIAEGYSVSREKKESFPLTVTSAQKNPTAFYLCASNAGTGFVGELFFGEGSRLTVL.

The J gene is TRBJ1-3, the V gene TRBV29-1; perhaps TRBD1 as D (5 bases). V was trimmed by 8 bases and J by 3 bases, leaving 11 bases between them. Germline CDR1 SQVTM, CDR2 ANQGSEA. This CDR3 is 12 amino acids long. DNA of the CDR3: TGCAGCTTAAGGGACCGTGGAAACACCATATATTTT. Encoded protein: CSLRDRGNTIYF.

The chain has TRBV5-1 and TRBJ2-2; D is unresolved. The V and J ends lost 1 base and 1 base respectively, with 8 bases between them. From germline, CDR1 is SGHRS and CDR2 YFSETQ. The CDR3 is 15 amino acids. CDR3 nucleotide sequence: TGCGCCAGCAGCTTGCTTCTTGAGAACACCGGGGAGCTGTTTTTT. As protein: CASSLLLENTGELFF.

The chain joins TRBV5-6 to TRBJ2-5, with TRBD2 matching 8 bases. V was clipped by 0 bases and J by 4 bases; unmatched bases: 5. Germline V CDR1 and CDR2: SGHDT, YYEEEE. This CDR3 has 15 residues. CDR3 residues: CASSLDRGGTETQYF. Here the CDR3 DNA reads TGTGCCAGCAGCTTGGATCGGGGGGGCACAGAGACCCAGTACTTC.

The chain has TRBV12-5 and TRBJ2-5, with 8 bases fitting TRBD1. Germline V lookup: CDR1 LGHNT, CDR2 FRNRAP. J was trimmed by 2 bases and V by 6 bases; bases with no gene match: 2. CDR3 length: 13 amino acids. CDR3 sequence (DNA): TGTGCTAGTGGGCGACAGGGGCAAGAGACCCAGTACTTC. Translating it yields CASGRQGQETQYF.

V and J are TRBV29-1 and TRBJ1-4; D gene unclear. This CDR3 is built from 11 residues. Germline values: CDR1 SQVTM, CDR2 ANQGSEA. Deletions cut 4 bases from V and 4 bases from J, with 4 bases between. CDR3 bases: TGCAGCGTTGTTCTTAATGAAAAACTGTTTTTT. Translation gives CSVVLNEKLFF.

The rearrangement joins TRBV11-3 to TRBJ2-2; D possibly corresponds to TRBD1 (6 bases). From germline, CDR1 is SGHNT and CDR2 YENEEA. Deletions cut 2 bases from V and 2 bases from J, with 9 bases between. This CDR3 region has 15 residues. For the CDR3, the DNA is TGTGCCAGCAGCTTAACGGGGACAAACACCGGGGAGCTGTTTTTT. Its translation is CASSLTGTNTGELFF.

The V and J genes are TRBV2 and TRBJ1-4, with a weak D call TRBD1 (5 bases). V was cut by 6 bases and J by 7 bases, with 15 bases left in between. This CDR3 spans 14 amino acids. Germline CDR1 is SNHLY and CDR2 is FYNNEI. The CDR3 DNA is TGTGCCAGCAGGTCGAGGAGGGGAGGTGAAAAACTGTTTTTT. Amino acid sequence: CASRSRRGGEKLFF.

The gene calls are TRBV6-4 and TRBJ2-3; perhaps TRBD2 as D (5 bases). Germline V gene data show CDR1 as MRHNA and CDR2 as SNTAGT. The V end was cut by 6 bases, the J end by 1 base, with 8 bases between. The CDR3 is 13 amino acids. In nucleotides, the CDR3 is TGTGCCAGCAGGTGGACTCGCACAGATACGCAGTATTTT. Amino acids: CASRWTRTDTQYF.